The 30 T cell receptor beta chains below all came from one sample that was sequenced in a study of blood T cell repertoires in COVID-19. Profiling relied on immunoSEQ multiplex PCR, and the TCRdb table lists in-frame clones only, not all of them. The sample consists of a few hundred thousand clones, around 87% of them appearing once. Material for sequencing was peripheral blood. The receptors were sampled from a woman younger than 45 with COVID-19, enrolled during active disease.

The V call is TRBV29-1, the J call TRBJ2-3, with TRBD1 identical over 7 bases. There are 13 residues in the CDR3. Germline V gives CDR1 SQVTM, CDR2 ANQGSEA. Germline trimming cut 6 bases from V and 2 bases from J; bases unmatched to any gene: 5. The CDR3 here is CSVRQGHTDTQYF. CDR3 sequence (DNA): TGCAGCGTGAGACAGGGACACACAGATACGCAGTATTTT.

This clone has only one observation. The chain has TRBV4-1 and TRBJ1-2, with D possibly being TRBD1 (5 bases). Trimming took off 0 bases at V and 4 bases at J, with 12 bases between the two ends. In germline, CDR1 is MGHRA, CDR2 YSYEKL. CDR3 size: 15 residues. The DNA of the CDR3 is TGCGCCAGCAGCCAAGATTCGGGGGGTAGCTATGGCTACACCTTC. It translates to CASSQDSGGSYGYTF.

The rearrangement uses TRBV28 and TRBJ2-7, with D possibly TRBD1 on 6 matching bases. Trimming removed 3 bases from V and 5 bases from J, with 17 bases in between. Germline V lookup: CDR1 MDHEN, CDR2 SYDVKM. The CDR3 length is 15 residues. CDR3 sequence reads: CASSFRDTRRNEQYF. The DNA of the CDR3 is TGTGCCAGCAGTTTCCGGGACACTCGACGAAACGAGCAGTACTTC.

This CDR3 is CASSVAGPQETQYF. Written as DNA, the CDR3 is TGTGCCAGCAGCGTGGCAGGGCCCCAAGAGACCCAGTACTTC. The gene calls are TRBV9 and TRBJ2-5; TRBD1 might be the D (5 bases). V lost 2 bases and J lost 1, with 9 bases in between. Germline lookup yields CDR1 SGDLS and CDR2 YYNGEE. This CDR3 contains 14 residues.

The chain has TRBV7-6 and TRBJ2-7, with 9 bases that match TRBD2. Germline assignment: CDR1 SGHVS and CDR2 FNYEAQ. J lost 4 bases, V lost 5 bases, and 12 bases had no gene match. The length of the CDR3 is 16 residues. CDR3 residues: CASSPAGAGGRYEQYF. DNA of the CDR3: TGTGCCAGCAGCCCAGCAGGAGCGGGAGGAAGGTACGAGCAGTACTTC.

The gene calls are TRBV29-1 and TRBJ1-4; TRBD1 matches at 9 bases. V was clipped by 6 bases and J by 6 bases; unmatched bases: 8. The CDR3 sequence is 14 residues long. Germline V lookup: CDR1 SQVTM, CDR2 ANQGSEA. The CDR3: CSVASGTGYEKLFF. For the CDR3, the DNA is TGCAGCGTCGCATCCGGGACAGGGTATGAAAAACTGTTTTTT.

The rearrangement joins TRBV28 to TRBJ2-7, with 7 bases aligning to TRBD1. V shed 8 bases, J shed 3 bases, and the junction held 13 bases outside the gene matches. Germline V gene sequence: CDR1 MDHEN, CDR2 SYDVKM. The CDR3 has 15 amino acids. CDR3 amino acids: CASGTGALEIYEQYF. For the CDR3, the DNA is TGTGCCAGCGGCACAGGGGCGTTAGAGATCTACGAGCAGTACTTC.

V usage is TRBV30 and J usage is TRBJ1-3; 7 nucleotides agree with TRBD1. The CDR3 is 12 residues long. Germline V lookup: CDR1 GTSNPN, CDR2 SVGIG (reference sequence). This CDR3 reads CALTGPGNTIYF. CDR3 sequence (DNA): TGTGCTCTGACAGGGCCTGGAAACACCATATATTTT. The full variable domain, in which reference TRBV30 and TRBJ1-3 provide the parts outside the CDR3, is SQTIHQWPATLVQPVGSPLSLECTVEGTSNPNLYWYRQAAGRGLQLLFYSVGIGQISSEVPQNLSASRPQDRQFILSSKKLLLSDSGFYLCALTGPGNTIYFGEGSWLTVV.

CDR3 bases: TGTGCCAGTAGTTCCCAGGCAGGCCCAGAGCCCCAGCATTTT. This gives the protein CASSSQAGPEPQHF. The rearrangement uses TRBV19 and TRBJ1-5, with no clear D. Trimming stripped 5 bases from V and 8 bases from J, with 16 bases between. Per the germline V gene, CDR1 is LNHDA and CDR2 is SQIVND (reference sequence). The CDR3 runs to 14 residues. Full variable domain (outside the CDR3, taken from reference TRBV19 and TRBJ1-5): DGGITQSPKYLFRKEGQNVTLSCEQNLNHDAMYWYRQDPGQGLRLIYYSQIVNDFQKGDIAEGYSVSREKKESFPLTVTSAQKNPTAFYLCASSSQAGPEPQHFGDGTRLSIL.

This clone has a handful of counts. The V gene is TRBV2, the J gene TRBJ2-2, with 9 bases fitting TRBD2. The J segment lost 6 bases and the V segment lost 6 bases, leaving 11 bases of the junction unmatched. The CDR3 loop spans 16 amino acids. Germline lookup yields CDR1 SNHLY and CDR2 FYNNEI. The CDR3 protein is CASSRRGLALAGELFF. The DNA of the CDR3 is TGTGCCAGCAGCCGTAGGGGACTAGCTCTCGCCGGGGAGCTGTTTTTT.

The V call is TRBV4-1, the J call TRBJ2-3; the D gene is possibly TRBD2 (6 bases). This CDR3 is 15 amino acids long. CDR1 and CDR2 (germline): MGHRA, YSYEKL. V dropped 2 bases and J dropped 7 bases, with 16 bases sitting between them. Here the CDR3 DNA reads TGCGCCAGCAGCCAATCGACAAGCGGGCTCAATACGCAGTATTTT. Translation: CASSQSTSGLNTQYF.

The gene calls are TRBV19 and TRBJ1-5; D is uncertain. V was pared by 8 bases and J by 7 bases, with 18 bases between. Germline CDR1 and CDR2: LNHDA and SQIVND (reference sequence). The CDR3 length is 14 residues. This chain's CDR3 is CASAAEYSRQPQHF. CDR3 DNA sequence: TGTGCCAGTGCAGCCGAGTACAGTCGCCAGCCCCAGCATTTT.

This sequence joins TRBV5-4 and TRBJ2-7, with a possible D match to TRBD1 (6 bases). CDR3 length: 14 amino acids. Looked up from germline, CDR1 is SGHNT and CDR2 is YYREEE (reference sequence). V was pared by 0 bases and J by 7 bases, with 14 bases between. The CDR3 loop reads CASSLGRGVGEQYF. The CDR3, as DNA: TGTGCCAGCAGCTTGGGCAGGGGAGTAGGGGAGCAGTACTTC.

This chain joins TRBV29-1 and TRBJ2-7, with 8 nucleotides matching TRBD2. The germline CDR1 and CDR2 sequences are SQVTM and ANQGSEA. This CDR3 comprises 12 residues. V shed 6 bases, J shed 1 base, and the junction held 2 bases outside the gene matches. In nucleotides, the CDR3 is TGCAGCGTGGTAGCGGGATCCTACGAGCAGTACTTC. Its protein is CSVVAGSYEQYF.

V gene TRBV11-2 combines with J gene TRBJ1-1, with a tentative D call TRBD1 (6 bases). This CDR3 has 13 amino acids. V shed 3 bases and J shed 6 bases, with 11 bases lying between them. Germline values: CDR1 SGHAT, CDR2 FQNNGV. CDR3 region: CASSFQGIAEAFF. CDR3 nucleotide sequence: TGTGCCAGCAGCTTTCAGGGGATAGCTGAAGCTTTCTTT.

The genes are TRBV4-2 and TRBJ2-7; D perhaps matches TRBD1 (5 bases). The CDR3 is made up of 15 amino acids. Germline CDR1 is LGHNA and CDR2 is YNFKEQ. The V end lost 1 base, the J end lost 4 bases, and 14 bases lay between the germline ends. CDR3 residues: CASSQVSGSTYEQYF. The CDR3 DNA reads TGTGCCAGCAGCCAAGTGTCAGGGTCAACATACGAGCAGTACTTC.

The genes are TRBV28 and TRBJ1-5, with D tentatively TRBD1 (5 bases). Germline V CDR1 and CDR2: MDHEN, SYDVKM. The CDR3 length is 15 residues. V was pared by 6 bases and J by 5 bases, with 17 bases between. CDR3 DNA: TGTGCCAGCAGACCCTCGCGGCAGGGCTATCAGCCCCAGCATTTT. Protein sequence: CASRPSRQGYQPQHF.

The chain employs TRBV5-4 and TRBJ2-2, with TRBD2 matching over 11 bases. The CDR3 is made up of 15 amino acids. With 6 bases clipped from V and 4 bases from J, the junction kept 5 bases outside the gene matches. The germline V gene has CDR1 SGHNT and CDR2 YYREEE (reference sequence). This chain's CDR3 is CASKTSGSGTGELFF. DNA of the CDR3: TGTGCCAGCAAAACTAGCGGGAGCGGCACCGGGGAGCTGTTTTTT.

The V gene is TRBV24-1, the J gene TRBJ2-1, with TRBD2 identical over 11 bases. V dropped 3 bases and J dropped 2; count of bases not matched to a gene: 5. This CDR3 has 17 residues. In germline, CDR1 is KGHDR, CDR2 SFDVKD. In DNA form, the CDR3 reads TGTGCCACCAGTGATCGCCGACTAGCGGGAACCTACAATGAGCAGTTCTTC. It codes for CATSDRRLAGTYNEQFF.

The sample holds one count of this clone. The rearrangement uses TRBV3-1 (or the pseudogene TRBV3-2) and TRBJ2-5, with D uncertain. V lost 4 bases to trimming and J lost 0 bases, with 9 bases between them. This CDR3 has 14 residues. Germline V CDR1 and CDR2: LGHDT, YNNKEL (reference sequence). This CDR3 is CASSLTQYQETQYF. CDR3 bases: TGTGCCAGCAGCCTGACACAGTACCAAGAGACCCAGTACTTC.

The V and J genes are TRBV5-4 and TRBJ2-6; 8 bases match TRBD1. The V gene end was trimmed by 3 bases and the J gene end by 2 bases; junction bases not matched to a gene: 7. There are 17 residues in the CDR3. Germline CDR1 reads SGHNT; CDR2 reads YYREEE (reference sequence). Here the CDR3 reads CASSSTGGRTGANVLTF. The DNA of the CDR3 is TGTGCCAGCAGCTCTACAGGGGGTAGAACTGGGGCCAACGTCCTGACTTTC.

This clone has a handful of counts. The chain is built from TRBV10-1 and TRBJ2-7; unclear D gene. Trimming took off 0 bases at V and 6 bases at J, with 6 bases between the two ends. CDR1 is WNHNN, CDR2 SYGVQD, per germline (reference sequence). CDR3 length equals 12 residues. DNA for the CDR3: TGCGCCAGCAGTGAGTCAAGCTCCGAGCAGTACTTC. It codes for CASSESSSEQYF.

Points on this clone: The sample holds other DNA sequences that translate to the same CDR3. The gene calls are TRBV3-1 (or the pseudogene TRBV3-2) and TRBJ1-3; tentatively, D is TRBD1 (5 bases). This CDR3 is built from 14 residues. The germline V gene has CDR1 LGHDT and CDR2 YNNKEL (reference sequence). V was pared by 1 base and J by 2 bases, with 6 bases between. The DNA of the CDR3 is TGTGCCAGCAGCCAAGGGGGCCCTGGAAACACCATATATTTT. This sequence encodes CASSQGGPGNTIYF.

J is TRBJ2-7 and V is TRBV6-5; 11 positions agree with TRBD2. Trimming at V came to 5 bases and at J to 4 bases, leaving 4 bases not matched to a gene. CDR3 length equals 14 residues. Germline loops: CDR1 MNHEY, CDR2 SVGAGI. This CDR3 is CASSTGLAGYEQYF. Written as DNA, the CDR3 is TGTGCCAGCAGTACCGGACTAGCGGGTTACGAGCAGTACTTC.

This clone was detected a few times. This chain links TRBV19 with TRBJ1-4; D perhaps matches TRBD1 (5 bases). The V gene lost 6 bases and the J gene lost 8 bases, with 19 bases spanning the gap. The germline V gene has CDR1 LNHDA and CDR2 SQIVND (reference sequence). The CDR3 length is 15 residues. CDR3 nucleotide sequence: TGTGCCAGTAGCCCCGACCCAGGGTCCAGGGAAAAACTGTTTTTT. This codes for CASSPDPGSREKLFF.

The CDR3: CASSPLAGGNEQFF. CDR3 DNA sequence: TGTGCCAGCAGTCCCCTCGCGGGAGGCAATGAGCAGTTCTTC. This chain uses TRBV27 with TRBJ2-1; 8 bases are shared with TRBD2. CDR3 length: 14 residues. Trimming removed 5 bases from V and 6 bases from J; junction bases left unmatched: 6. The germline gives CDR1 MNHEY, CDR2 SMNVEV (reference sequence).

In its sample, this clone was seen a few times. This chain joins TRBV9 and TRBJ2-2; 11 bases are a match to TRBD2. Germline loops: CDR1 SGDLS, CDR2 YYNGEE. Losses at the gene ends were 3 bases for V and 5 bases for J; bases not matched to a gene: 12. This CDR3 is built from 18 residues. CDR3 in DNA: TGTGCCAGCAGCGCAATCGGACTAGCGGGTTACAAGACCGGGGAGCTGTTTTTT. Its protein is CASSAIGLAGYKTGELFF.

This rearrangement joins TRBV5-1 to TRBJ1-1, with 7 bases fitting TRBD1. Trimming cost V 0 bases and J 0 bases; bases outside gene matches: 11. The CDR3 is made up of 18 amino acids. CDR1 SGHRS and CDR2 YFSETQ come from the germline V gene. CDR3 nucleotides: TGCGCCAGCAGCTTGGTCGGCGCGGGACAGACCCTGAACACTGAAGCTTTCTTT. Translated, it gives CASSLVGAGQTLNTEAFF.

The rearrangement links TRBV18 to TRBJ1-3; a weak D match, TRBD1 (6 bases). This CDR3 region has 14 residues. Trimming left V 3 bases short and J 4 bases short, with 10 bases between. The germline gives CDR1 KGHSH, CDR2 LQKENI. CDR3 loop: CASSPDRIGNTIYF. DNA of the CDR3: TGTGCCAGCTCACCGGACAGAATCGGAAACACCATATATTTT.

This clone was counted once. The chain is built from TRBV5-5 and TRBJ2-7; TRBD2 matches 13 bases. The germline V gene has CDR1 SGHKS and CDR2 YYEKEE (reference sequence). The V segment lost 5 bases and the J segment 5 bases; nucleotides outside the gene matches: 10. The CDR3 sequence is 16 residues long. This chain's CDR3 is CASRGRTSGSGNEQYF. Here the CDR3 DNA reads TGTGCCAGCAGAGGGCGGACTAGCGGGAGTGGTAACGAGCAGTACTTC.